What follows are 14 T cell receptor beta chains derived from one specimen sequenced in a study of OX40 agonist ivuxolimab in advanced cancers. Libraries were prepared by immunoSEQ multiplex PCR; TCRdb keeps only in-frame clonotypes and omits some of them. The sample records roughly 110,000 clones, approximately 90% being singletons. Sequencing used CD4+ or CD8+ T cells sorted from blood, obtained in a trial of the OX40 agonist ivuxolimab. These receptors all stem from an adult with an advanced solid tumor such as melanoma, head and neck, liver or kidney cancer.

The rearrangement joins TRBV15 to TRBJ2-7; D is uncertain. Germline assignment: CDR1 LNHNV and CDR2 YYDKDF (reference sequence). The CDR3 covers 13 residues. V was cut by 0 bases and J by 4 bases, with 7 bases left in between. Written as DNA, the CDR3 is TGTGCCACCAGCAGAGATCGCCGGTACGAGCAGTACTTC. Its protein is CATSRDRRYEQYF.

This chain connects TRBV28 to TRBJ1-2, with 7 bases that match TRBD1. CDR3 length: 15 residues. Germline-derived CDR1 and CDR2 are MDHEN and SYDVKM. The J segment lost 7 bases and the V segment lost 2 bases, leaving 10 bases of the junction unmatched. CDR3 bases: TGTGCCAGCAGTTTAGAGGGGGCGCTTCCAGGTGGCTACACCTTC. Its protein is CASSLEGALPGGYTF.

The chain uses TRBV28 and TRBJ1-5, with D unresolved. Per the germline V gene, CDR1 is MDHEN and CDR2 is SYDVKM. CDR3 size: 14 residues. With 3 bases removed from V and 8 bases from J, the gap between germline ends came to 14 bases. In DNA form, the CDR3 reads TGTGCCAGCAGTTTGTGGCAGCCGGAGAAGCCCCAGCATTTT. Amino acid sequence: CASSLWQPEKPQHF.

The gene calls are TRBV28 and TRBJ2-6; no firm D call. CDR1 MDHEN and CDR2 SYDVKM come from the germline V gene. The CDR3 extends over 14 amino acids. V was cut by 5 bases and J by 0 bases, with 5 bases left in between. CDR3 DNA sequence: TGTGCCAGCAGTGTCCACTCTGGGGCCAACGTCCTGACTTTC. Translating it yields CASSVHSGANVLTF. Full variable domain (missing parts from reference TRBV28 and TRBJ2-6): DVKVTQSSRYLVKRTGEKVFLECVQDMDHENMFWYRQDPGLGLRLIYFSYDVKMKEKGDIPEGYSVSREKKERFSLILESASTNQTSMYLCASSVHSGANVLTFGAGSRLTVL.

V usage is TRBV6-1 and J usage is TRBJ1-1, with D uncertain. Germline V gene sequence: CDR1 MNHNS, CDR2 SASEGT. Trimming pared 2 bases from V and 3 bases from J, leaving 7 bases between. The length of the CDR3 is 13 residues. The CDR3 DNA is TGTGCCAGCAGTGAAAGTAGGGACACTGAAGCTTTCTTT. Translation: CASSESRDTEAFF.

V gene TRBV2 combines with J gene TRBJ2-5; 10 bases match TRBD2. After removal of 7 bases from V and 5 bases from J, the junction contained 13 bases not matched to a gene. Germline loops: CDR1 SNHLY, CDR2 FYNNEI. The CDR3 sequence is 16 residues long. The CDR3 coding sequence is TGTGCCAGCACGAAGAACCGGCGGACTAGCGGCGAGACCCAGTACTTC. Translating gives CASTKNRRTSGETQYF.

The CDR3 bases are TGTGCCAGCAGCAAACCGACAGGAGGGAGCACTGAAGCTTTCTTT. Its protein is CASSKPTGGSTEAFF. This chain joins TRBV5-5 and TRBJ1-1; D possibly corresponds to TRBD1 (6 bases). Germline assignment: CDR1 SGHKS and CDR2 YYEKEE (reference sequence). The CDR3 has 15 amino acids. Trimming took off 4 bases at V and 4 bases at J, with 17 bases between the two ends.

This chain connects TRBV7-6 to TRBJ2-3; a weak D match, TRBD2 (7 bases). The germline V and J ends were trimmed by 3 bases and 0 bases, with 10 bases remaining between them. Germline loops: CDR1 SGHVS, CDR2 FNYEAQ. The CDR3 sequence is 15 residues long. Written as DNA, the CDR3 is TGTGCCAGCAGCTTCGGGGGGCTTAGCACAGATACGCAGTATTTT. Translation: CASSFGGLSTDTQYF. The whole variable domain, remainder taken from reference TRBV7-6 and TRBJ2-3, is GAGVSQSPRYKVTKRGQDVALRCDPISGHVSLYWYRQALGQGPEFLTYFNYEAQQDKSGLPNDRFSAERPEGSISTLTIQRTEQRDSAMYRCASSFGGLSTDTQYFGPGTRLTVL.

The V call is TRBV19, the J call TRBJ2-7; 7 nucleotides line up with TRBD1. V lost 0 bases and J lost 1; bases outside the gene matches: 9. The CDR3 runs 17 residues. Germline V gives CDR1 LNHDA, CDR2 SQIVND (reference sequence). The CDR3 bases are TGTGCCAGTAGTATAGATCACTCGGGGACAGTTTCCTACGAGCAGTACTTC. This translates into CASSIDHSGTVSYEQYF.

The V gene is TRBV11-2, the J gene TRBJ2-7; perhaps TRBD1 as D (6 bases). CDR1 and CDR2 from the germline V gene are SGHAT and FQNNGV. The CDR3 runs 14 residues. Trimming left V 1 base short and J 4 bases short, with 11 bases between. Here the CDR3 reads CASSLAGARYEQYF. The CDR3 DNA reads TGTGCCAGCAGCTTAGCAGGGGCGAGGTACGAGCAGTACTTC.

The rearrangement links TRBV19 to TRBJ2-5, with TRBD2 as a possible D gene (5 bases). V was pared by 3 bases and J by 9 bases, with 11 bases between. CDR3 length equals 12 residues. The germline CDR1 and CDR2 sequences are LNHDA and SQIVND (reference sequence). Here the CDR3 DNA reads TGTGCCAGTAGTATGGTTGGAGGAGCCCAGTACTTC. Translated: CASSMVGGAQYF.

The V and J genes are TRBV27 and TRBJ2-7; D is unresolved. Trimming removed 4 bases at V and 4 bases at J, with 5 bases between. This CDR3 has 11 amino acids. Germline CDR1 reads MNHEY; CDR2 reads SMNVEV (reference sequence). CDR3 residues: CASSYGYEQYF. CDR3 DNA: TGTGCCAGCAGTTACGGATACGAGCAGTACTTC.

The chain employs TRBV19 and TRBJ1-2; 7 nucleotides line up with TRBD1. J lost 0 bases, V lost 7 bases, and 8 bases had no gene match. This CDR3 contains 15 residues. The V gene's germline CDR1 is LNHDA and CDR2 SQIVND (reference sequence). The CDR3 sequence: CASKGMGQTNYGYTF. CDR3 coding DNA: TGTGCCAGTAAGGGAATGGGACAGACTAACTATGGCTACACCTTC. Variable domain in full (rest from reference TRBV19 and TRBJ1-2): DGGITQSPKYLFRKEGQNVTLSCEQNLNHDAMYWYRQDPGQGLRLIYYSQIVNDFQKGDIAEGYSVSREKKESFPLTVTSAQKNPTAFYLCASKGMGQTNYGYTFGSGTRLTVV.

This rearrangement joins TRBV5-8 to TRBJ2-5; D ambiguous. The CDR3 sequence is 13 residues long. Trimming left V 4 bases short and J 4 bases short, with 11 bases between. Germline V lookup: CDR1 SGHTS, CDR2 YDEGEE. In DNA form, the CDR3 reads TGTGCCAGCAGCCCCCCCGGCAGAGAGACCCAGTACTTC. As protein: CASSPPGRETQYF.